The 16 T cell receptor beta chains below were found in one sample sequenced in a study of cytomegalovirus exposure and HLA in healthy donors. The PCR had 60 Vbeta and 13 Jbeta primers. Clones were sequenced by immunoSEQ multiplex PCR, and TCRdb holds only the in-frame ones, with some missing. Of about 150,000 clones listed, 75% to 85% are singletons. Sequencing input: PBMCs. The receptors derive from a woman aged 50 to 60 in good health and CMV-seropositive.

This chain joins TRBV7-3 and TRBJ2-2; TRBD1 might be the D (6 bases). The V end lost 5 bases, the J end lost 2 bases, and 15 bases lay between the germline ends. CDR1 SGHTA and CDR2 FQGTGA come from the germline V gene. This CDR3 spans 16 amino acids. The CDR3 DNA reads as TGTGCCAGCAGCGCAGTACAGGGCCCCAACACCGGGGAGCTGTTTTTT. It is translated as CASSAVQGPNTGELFF.

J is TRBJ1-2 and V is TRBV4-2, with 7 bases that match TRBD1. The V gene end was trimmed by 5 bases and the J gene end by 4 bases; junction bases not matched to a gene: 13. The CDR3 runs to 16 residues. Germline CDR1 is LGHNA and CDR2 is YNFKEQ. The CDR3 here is CASSNWDRSSFYGYTF. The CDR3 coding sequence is TGTGCCAGCAGCAACTGGGACAGATCTTCGTTCTATGGCTACACCTTC.

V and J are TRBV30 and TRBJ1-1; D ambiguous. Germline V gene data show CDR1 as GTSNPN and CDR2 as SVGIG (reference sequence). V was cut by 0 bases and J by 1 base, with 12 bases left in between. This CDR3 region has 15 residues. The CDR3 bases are TGTGCCTGGAGTGTAGGAGGGTCGGGGAACACTGAAGCTTTCTTT. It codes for CAWSVGGSGNTEAFF.

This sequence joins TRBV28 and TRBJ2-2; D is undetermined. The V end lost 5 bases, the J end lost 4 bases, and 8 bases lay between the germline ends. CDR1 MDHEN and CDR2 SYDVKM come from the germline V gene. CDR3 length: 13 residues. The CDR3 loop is CASSPQSTGELFF. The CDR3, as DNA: TGTGCCAGCAGTCCACAGAGCACCGGGGAGCTGTTTTTT.

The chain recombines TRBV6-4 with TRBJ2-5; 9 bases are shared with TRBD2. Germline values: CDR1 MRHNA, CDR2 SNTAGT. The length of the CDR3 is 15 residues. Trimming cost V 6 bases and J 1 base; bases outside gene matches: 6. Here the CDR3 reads CASSPSAGGQETQYF. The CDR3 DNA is TGTGCCAGCAGCCCCTCAGCGGGAGGCCAAGAGACCCAGTACTTC.

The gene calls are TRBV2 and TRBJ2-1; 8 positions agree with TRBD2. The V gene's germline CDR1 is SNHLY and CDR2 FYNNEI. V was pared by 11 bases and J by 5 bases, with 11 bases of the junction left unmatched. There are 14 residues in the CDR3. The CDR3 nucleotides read TGTGCCTTTAAGACTAGCGCTAACCACAATGAGCAGTTCTTC. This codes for CAFKTSANHNEQFF.

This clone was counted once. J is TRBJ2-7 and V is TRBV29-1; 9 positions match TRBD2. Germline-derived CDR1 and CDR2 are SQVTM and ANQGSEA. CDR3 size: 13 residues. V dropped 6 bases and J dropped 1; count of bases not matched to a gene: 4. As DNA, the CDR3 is TGCAGCGTGTTGGCGGGAGGGTCCTACGAGCAGTACTTC. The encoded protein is CSVLAGGSYEQYF.

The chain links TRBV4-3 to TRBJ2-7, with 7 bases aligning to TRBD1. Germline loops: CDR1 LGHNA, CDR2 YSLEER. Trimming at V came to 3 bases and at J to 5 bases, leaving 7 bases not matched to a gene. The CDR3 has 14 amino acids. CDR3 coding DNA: TGCGCCAGCAGCCATTCCGGACAGGAGGACGAGCAGTACTTC. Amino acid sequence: CASSHSGQEDEQYF.

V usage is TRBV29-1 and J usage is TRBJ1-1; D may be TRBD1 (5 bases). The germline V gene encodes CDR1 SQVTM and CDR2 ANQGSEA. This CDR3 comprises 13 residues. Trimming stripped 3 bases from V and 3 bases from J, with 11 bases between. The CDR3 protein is CSVERGGDTEAFF. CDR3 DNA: TGCAGCGTTGAGCGGGGAGGGGACACTGAAGCTTTCTTT.

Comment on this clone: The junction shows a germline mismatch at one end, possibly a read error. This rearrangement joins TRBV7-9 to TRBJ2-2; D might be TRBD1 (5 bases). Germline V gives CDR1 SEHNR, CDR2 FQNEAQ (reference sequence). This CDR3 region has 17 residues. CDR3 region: CSSSLSLGRVSVGELFF. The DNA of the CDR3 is TGTTCCAGCAGCCTCTCCCTGGGCAGGGTTAGTGTCGGGGAGCTGTTTTTT.

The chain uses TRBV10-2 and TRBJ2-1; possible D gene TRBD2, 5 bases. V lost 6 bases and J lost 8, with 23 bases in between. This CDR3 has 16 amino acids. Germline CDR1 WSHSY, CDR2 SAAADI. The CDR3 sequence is CASSTRSGISTDEQFF. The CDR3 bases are TGCGCCAGCAGCACCCGTTCGGGGATCAGTACGGATGAGCAGTTCTTC.

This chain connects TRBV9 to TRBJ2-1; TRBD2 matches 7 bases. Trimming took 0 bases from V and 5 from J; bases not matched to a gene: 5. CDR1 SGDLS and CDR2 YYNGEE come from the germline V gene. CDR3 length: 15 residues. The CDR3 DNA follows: TGTGCCAGCAGCGTAGGGGCGGGGGTCCACAATGAGCAGTTCTTC. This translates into CASSVGAGVHNEQFF. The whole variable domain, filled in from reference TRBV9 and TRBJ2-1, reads DSGVTQTPKHLITATGQRVTLRCSPRSGDLSVYWYQQSLDQGLQFLIQYYNGEERAKGNILERFSAQQFPDLHSELNLSSLELGDSALYFCASSVGAGVHNEQFFGPGTRLTVL.

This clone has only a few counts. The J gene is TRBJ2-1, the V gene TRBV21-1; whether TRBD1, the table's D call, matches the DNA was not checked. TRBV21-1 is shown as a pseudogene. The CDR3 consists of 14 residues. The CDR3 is CASSTGQGDDEQFF. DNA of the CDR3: TGTGCCAGCAGCACAGGACAGGGTGATGATGAGCAGTTCTTC.

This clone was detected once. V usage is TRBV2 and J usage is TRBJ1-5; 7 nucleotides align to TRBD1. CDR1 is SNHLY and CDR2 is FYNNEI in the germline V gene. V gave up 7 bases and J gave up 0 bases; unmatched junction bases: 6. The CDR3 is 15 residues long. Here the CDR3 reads CASNRDSLSNQPQHF. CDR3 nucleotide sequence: TGTGCCAGCAATCGGGACAGCCTTAGCAATCAGCCCCAGCATTTT.

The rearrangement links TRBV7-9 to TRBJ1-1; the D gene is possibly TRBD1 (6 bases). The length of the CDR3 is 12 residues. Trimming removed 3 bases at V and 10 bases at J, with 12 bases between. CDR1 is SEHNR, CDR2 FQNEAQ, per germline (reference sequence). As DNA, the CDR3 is TGTGCCAGCAGCTTGGGGGGGGACATAGCTTTCTTT. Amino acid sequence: CASSLGGDIAFF.

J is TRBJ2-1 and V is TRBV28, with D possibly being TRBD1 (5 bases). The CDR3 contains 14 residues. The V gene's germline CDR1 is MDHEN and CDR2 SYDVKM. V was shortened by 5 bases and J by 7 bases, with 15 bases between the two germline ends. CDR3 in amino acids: CASSHPDTPNEQFF. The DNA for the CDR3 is TGTGCCAGCAGTCACCCGGACACTCCAAATGAGCAGTTCTTC.